Listed here are 28 T cell receptor beta chains from one sample, sequenced in a study of blood T cell repertoires in COVID-19. Repertoires were generated with immunoSEQ multiplex PCR, while TCRdb's copy carries only in-frame clones and drops some. The sample records 30,000 to 35,000 clones, more than 65% being singletons. Sequencing input: peripheral blood. These TCRs come from a man aged 65 to 79 with COVID-19, enrolled during active disease.

The J gene is TRBJ2-1, the V gene TRBV3-1 (or the pseudogene TRBV3-2), with 13 bases lining up with TRBD2. The CDR3 extends over 16 amino acids. V gave up 4 bases and J gave up 5 bases; unmatched junction bases: 5. Germline V gene data show CDR1 as LGHDT and CDR2 as YNNKEL (reference sequence). CDR3 DNA: TGTGCCAGCAGCCGGTTCGGACTAGCGGGAGACAATGAGCAGTTCTTC. Translated, it gives CASSRFGLAGDNEQFF.

This sequence joins TRBV28 and TRBJ2-7, with D perhaps matching TRBD2 (7 bases). The V gene's germline CDR1 is MDHEN and CDR2 SYDVKM. The CDR3 consists of 14 residues. With 5 bases removed from V and 8 bases from J, the gap between germline ends came to 19 bases. CDR3 sequence (DNA): TGTGCCAGCAGTCCTGGGGGGGGCCTTCTGAAGCAGTACTTC. Translation: CASSPGGGLLKQYF.

This sequence joins TRBV7-9 and TRBJ1-4; D gene uncertain. CDR1 SEHNR and CDR2 FQNEAQ come from the germline V gene (reference sequence). The CDR3 is 14 residues long. V was cut by 1 base and J by 11 bases, with 14 bases left in between. DNA of the CDR3: TGTGCCAGCAGCTTAGAGAGTCCGGGAGGGAAACTGTTTTTT. This gives the protein CASSLESPGGKLFF.

The chain links TRBV12-3 or TRBV12-4 to TRBJ1-1; 10 nucleotides match TRBD1. The CDR3 is made up of 13 amino acids. The trim removed 5 bases at V and 4 bases at J, leaving 1 base unmatched. CDR3 sequence reads: CASSRTGGTEAFF. The CDR3 coding sequence is TGTGCCAGCAGTAGGACAGGGGGCACTGAAGCTTTCTTT.

The chain combines TRBV7-2 with TRBJ2-1, with D possibly matching TRBD2 (6 bases). Germline loops: CDR1 SGHTA, CDR2 FQGNSA. Trimming shortened V by 5 bases and J by 8 bases, and 13 bases separated the two germline ends. The CDR3 has 13 amino acids. The CDR3 coding sequence is TGTGCCAGCAGCCCCCGGGGACTTGATGAGCAGTTCTTC. Protein product: CASSPRGLDEQFF.

The gene calls are TRBV5-1 and TRBJ2-7, with 9 positions matching TRBD2. J lost 3 bases, V lost 1 base, and 2 bases had no gene match. The CDR3 contains 14 residues. CDR1 is SGHRS and CDR2 is YFSETQ in the germline V gene. CDR3 bases: TGCGCCAGCAGCTTGAGTAGCGGGAGCTACGAGCAGTACTTC. Protein sequence: CASSLSSGSYEQYF.

The rearrangement uses TRBV13 and TRBJ2-7, with D perhaps matching TRBD2 (6 bases). This CDR3 has 14 residues. The germline V and J ends were trimmed by 5 bases and 2 bases, with 13 bases remaining between them. Germline loops: CDR1 PRHDT, CDR2 FYEKMQ (reference sequence). CDR3 DNA sequence: TGTGCCAGCAGCCGAACCGGGACTGCCTACGAGCAGTACTTC. It is translated as CASSRTGTAYEQYF.

The table lists this clone with a few counts. V is TRBV9 and J is TRBJ1-1; 7 bases are a match to TRBD1. Trimming removed 4 bases from V and 4 bases from J; junction bases left unmatched: 13. The CDR3 runs 16 residues. The germline V gene encodes CDR1 SGDLS and CDR2 YYNGEE. The CDR3 here is CASSPAKGTAPTEAFF. CDR3 nucleotides: TGTGCCAGCAGCCCCGCCAAGGGGACAGCACCCACTGAAGCTTTCTTT.

The rearrangement joins TRBV7-2 to TRBJ1-1; 8 positions agree with TRBD1. With V trimmed by 4 bases and J by 7 bases, 8 bases remained unmatched. The germline V gene has CDR1 SGHTA and CDR2 FQGNSA. This CDR3 comprises 14 residues. In nucleotides, the CDR3 is TGTGCCAGCAGCTCCACAGGGGGGAGTGTTGAAGCTTTCTTT. Its protein product is CASSSTGGSVEAFF.

This chain links TRBV6-4 with TRBJ2-2, with a possible D match to TRBD2 (7 bases). The CDR3 is 19 amino acids. The germline CDR1 and CDR2 sequences are MRHNA and SNTAGT. With 6 bases removed from V and 0 bases from J, the gap between germline ends came to 23 bases. CDR3: CASSRYGGPVTTNTGELFF. DNA for the CDR3: TGTGCCAGCAGCCGGTACGGGGGGCCCGTTACTACGAACACCGGGGAGCTGTTTTTT.

This clone rates as medium-sized. The J gene is TRBJ2-7, the V gene TRBV11-2; the match to TRBD2 covers 8 bases. The germline V gene encodes CDR1 SGHAT and CDR2 FQNNGV. V lost 3 bases, J lost 1 base, and 2 bases stayed unmatched. The CDR3 spans 14 residues. The CDR3 DNA sequence: TGTGCCAGCAGCTTCGGACTAGCATCCTACGAGCAGTACTTC. Its protein is CASSFGLASYEQYF.

This clone was found once. The gene calls are TRBV19 and TRBJ1-5; 9 bases are shared with TRBD1. The CDR3 is made up of 17 amino acids. Germline CDR1 is LNHDA and CDR2 is SQIVND (reference sequence). The J segment lost 6 bases and the V segment lost 3 bases, leaving 12 bases of the junction unmatched. Written as DNA, the CDR3 is TGTGCCAGTAGTATTAGGGACAGGGTGGGAGCGGCTCAGCCCCAGCATTTT. Translating it yields CASSIRDRVGAAQPQHF.

J is TRBJ1-4 and V is TRBV5-5; 8 positions match TRBD1. With V trimmed by 7 bases and J by 4 bases, 12 bases remained unmatched. The CDR3 is made up of 16 amino acids. CDR1 is SGHKS, CDR2 YYEKEE, per germline (reference sequence). The CDR3 region is CASRDRPSANNEKLFF. The CDR3 coding sequence is TGTGCCAGCCGGGACAGGCCGAGCGCCAATAATGAAAAACTGTTTTTT. Variable domain in full (rest from reference TRBV5-5 and TRBJ1-4): DAGVTQSPTHLIKTRGQQVTLRCSPISGHKSVSWYQQVLGQGPQFIFQYYEKEERGRGNFPDRFSARQFPNYSSELNVNALLLGDSALYLCASRDRPSANNEKLFFGSGTQLSVL.

The V call is TRBV5-1, the J call TRBJ2-1, with 7 bases aligning to TRBD2. Looked up from germline, CDR1 is SGHRS and CDR2 is YFSETQ. Trimming cost V 6 bases and J 8 bases; bases outside gene matches: 17. There are 16 residues in the CDR3. CDR3 residues: CASTPVGRESPYEQFF. The DNA for the CDR3 is TGCGCCAGCACCCCGGTCGGGCGGGAGTCCCCCTATGAGCAGTTCTTC.

This rearrangement joins TRBV5-1 to TRBJ2-2; TRBD2 is a possible D gene (6 bases). Germline assignment: CDR1 SGHRS and CDR2 YFSETQ. Trimming removed 2 bases at V and 3 bases at J, with 11 bases between. The CDR3 covers 15 residues. The CDR3 nucleotides are TGCGCCAGCAGCTTACAGACTAGTTACACCGGGGAGCTGTTTTTT. Protein: CASSLQTSYTGELFF.

The chain combines TRBV6-1 with TRBJ2-2; 8 bases agree with TRBD1. CDR1 is MNHNS and CDR2 is SASEGT in the germline V gene. With V trimmed by 2 bases and J by 3 bases, 2 bases remained unmatched. CDR3 length: 15 amino acids. The CDR3 sequence: CASSEQGADTGELFF. The CDR3, as DNA: TGTGCCAGCAGTGAACAGGGGGCGGACACCGGGGAGCTGTTTTTT.

This clone was detected once. The genes are TRBV7-8 and TRBJ2-1; 7 bases align to TRBD2. This CDR3 has 14 amino acids. The trim removed 2 bases at V and 10 bases at J, leaving 8 bases unmatched. Germline CDR1 SGHVS, CDR2 FQNEAQ. The CDR3 region is CASSLMVASGEQFF. In DNA form, the CDR3 reads TGTGCCAGCAGCTTAATGGTGGCTAGCGGAGAGCAGTTCTTC.

The V call is TRBV7-2, the J call TRBJ2-1; maybe TRBD2 (5 bases). V dropped 5 bases and J dropped 6 bases, with 11 bases sitting between them. Looked up from germline, CDR1 is SGHTA and CDR2 is FQGNSA. The CDR3 length is 13 residues. The chain's CDR3 is CASSHAGGNEQFF. CDR3 coding DNA: TGTGCCAGCAGCCACGCGGGCGGCAATGAGCAGTTCTTC.

The chain links TRBV7-9 to TRBJ2-3; 8 bases map to TRBD2. Per the germline V gene, CDR1 is SEHNR and CDR2 is FQNEAQ (reference sequence). The CDR3 totals 16 residues. V lost 6 bases, J lost 5 bases, and 13 bases stayed unmatched. The CDR3 sequence is CASSVWSGRAVDTQYF. Here the CDR3 DNA reads TGTGCCAGCAGTGTTTGGAGCGGGAGAGCGGTAGATACGCAGTATTTT.

V usage is TRBV7-9 and J usage is TRBJ1-5; TRBD1 matches at 8 bases. J lost 2 bases, V lost 5 bases, and 5 bases had no gene match. From germline, CDR1 is SEHNR and CDR2 FQNEAQ (reference sequence). This CDR3 has 15 amino acids. The CDR3 spells CASSRDRFRNQPQHF. In DNA, the CDR3 is TGTGCCAGCAGCCGGGACAGGTTCCGCAATCAGCCCCAGCATTTT.

J is TRBJ1-5 and V is TRBV19, with 9 bases fitting TRBD1. The CDR3 extends over 14 amino acids. The germline V gene has CDR1 LNHDA and CDR2 SQIVND (reference sequence). V lost 9 bases to trimming and J lost 7 bases; unmatched junction nucleotides: 10. The CDR3 here is CASCRDRALQPQHF. DNA for the CDR3: TGTGCCAGCTGCCGGGACAGGGCATTACAGCCCCAGCATTTT.

This clone was observed a single time. The gene calls are TRBV7-2 and TRBJ1-2; 9 nucleotides agree with TRBD1. Germline lookup yields CDR1 SGHTA and CDR2 FQGNSA. The CDR3 sequence is 14 residues long. After removal of 6 bases from V and 7 bases from J, the junction contained 9 bases not matched to a gene. CDR3 sequence (DNA): TGTGCCAGCAGAACGGGACAGGGCCCCCGTGGCTACACCTTC. Protein: CASRTGQGPRGYTF.

The gene calls are TRBV6-5 and TRBJ2-1; 13 bases line up with TRBD2. Germline trimming cut 6 bases from V and 4 bases from J; bases unmatched to any gene: 3. Germline V gene data show CDR1 as MNHEY and CDR2 as SVGAGI. The CDR3 covers 15 residues. The CDR3 region has the DNA TGTGCCAGCAGACCGGGACTAGCGGGGTACAATGAGCAGTTCTTC. It codes for CASRPGLAGYNEQFF.

The chain joins TRBV7-3 to TRBJ2-3; D is perhaps TRBD2 (5 bases). V lost 4 bases, J lost 4 bases, and 9 bases lay in between. This CDR3 comprises 13 residues. CDR1 and CDR2 from the germline V gene are SGHTA and FQGTGA. In DNA form, the CDR3 reads TGTGCCAGCAGCTCCGCGGGCGCAGATACGCAGTATTTT. Amino acid sequence: CASSSAGADTQYF.

The chain couples TRBV2 to TRBJ1-1; D ambiguous. Germline V gene sequence: CDR1 SNHLY, CDR2 FYNNEI. CDR3 length: 12 amino acids. With 5 bases removed from V and 10 bases from J, the gap between germline ends came to 14 bases. DNA for the CDR3: TGTGCCAGCAGTCCCCCTACGATAGCAGCTTTCTTT. It is translated as CASSPPTIAAFF.

This clone turned up a few times. This chain joins TRBV6-2 or TRBV6-3 and TRBJ2-1; 7 bases line up with TRBD1. Germline assignment: CDR1 MNHEY and CDR2 SVGEGT. The CDR3 has 15 amino acids. The J segment lost 4 bases and the V segment lost 6 bases, leaving 9 bases of the junction unmatched. The CDR3 protein is CASSRDSITYNEQFF. CDR3 nucleotide sequence: TGTGCCAGCAGCCGGGACAGTATTACTTACAATGAGCAGTTCTTC.

The chain links TRBV19 to TRBJ1-1; 7 positions agree with TRBD1. The CDR3 is made up of 11 amino acids. Germline V gene sequence: CDR1 LNHDA, CDR2 SQIVND (reference sequence). The junction had 1 base not matched to a gene; V was cut back by 11 bases and J by 1 base. For the CDR3, the DNA is TGTGCCGGGACAGCGAACACTGAAGCTTTCTTT. Translation: CAGTANTEAFF.

V usage is TRBV19 and J usage is TRBJ2-5; perhaps TRBD1 as D (6 bases). Trimming took 6 bases from V and 5 from J, leaving 13 bases between them. The germline gives CDR1 LNHDA, CDR2 SQIVND (reference sequence). This CDR3 region has 13 residues. The CDR3 loop is CASSAQGTETQYF. Here the CDR3 DNA reads TGTGCCAGTAGCGCACAGGGAACCGAGACCCAGTACTTC.